The next 19 T cell receptor beta chains were all read from a single sample in a study of metastatic and nonmetastatic thyroid tumors. All patients reached thyroid surgery having received no treatment beforehand. TCRdb reanalyzed the PCR reads via MiXCR. The sample records nearly 35,000 clones, approximately 19% being singletons. The sample was blood. These receptors all come from a female donor with papillary thyroid cancer or a benign thyroid nodule (not recorded which). Some clones in this sample may be carry-over from other donors' samples.

In this sample, this clone turned up many times. The J gene is TRBJ2-1, the V gene TRBV12-3 or TRBV12-4, with TRBD2 matching 14 bases. The ends lost 4 bases at V and 9 bases at J; junction bases unmatched: 14. CDR3 size: 18 residues. The CDR3: CASSYTSGIGTSGSEQFF. The CDR3 DNA reads TGTGCCAGCAGTTATACGTCTGGGATAGGGACTAGCGGGAGTGAGCAGTTCTTC.

In its sample, this clone was seen a few times. V gene TRBV6-1 combines with J gene TRBJ1-1; D is undetermined. This CDR3 comprises 12 residues. Germline lookup yields CDR1 MNHNS and CDR2 SASEGT. Trimming removed 4 bases from V and 7 bases from J, with 10 bases in between. As DNA, the CDR3 is TGTGCCAGCAGTGGAGTACAGTTTGAAGCTTTCTTT. Translating gives CASSGVQFEAFF.

The chain couples TRBV11-3 to TRBJ2-1; TRBD1 is a possible D gene (5 bases). V was pared by 5 bases and J by 10 bases, with 15 bases between. The CDR3 is 13 residues long. Germline CDR1 reads SGHNT; CDR2 reads YENEEA. CDR3 coding DNA: TGTGCCAGCAGCCCGACCTGGACATTGGAGCAGTTCTTC. It is translated as CASSPTWTLEQFF.

The sample holds many counts of this clone. V usage is TRBV20-1 and J usage is TRBJ2-3; maybe TRBD2 (5 bases). V lost 2 bases and J 1 base, leaving 7 bases between the germline ends. Germline V lookup: CDR1 DFQATT, CDR2 SNEGSKA (reference sequence). This CDR3 region has 13 residues. CDR3 region: CSARWRGTDTQYF. CDR3 DNA sequence: TGCAGTGCTAGATGGCGGGGCACAGATACGCAGTATTTT.

This clone appeared many times. It may be a read error: a sequence one base away is much more abundant. Other DNA variants within this sample encode the same CDR3. The chain joins TRBV2 to TRBJ1-5; D is possibly TRBD1 (6 bases). Germline CDR1 SNHLY, CDR2 FYNNEI. The ends were cut back, 6 bases at V and 6 bases at J, with 15 bases in the middle. This CDR3 contains 14 residues. The CDR3 region has the DNA TGTGCCAGCAGAAAAGTCCTAGGGGGTCAGCCCCAGCATTTT. Protein: CASRKVLGGQPQHF.

This clone was recorded many times. The rearrangement links TRBV10-2 to TRBJ2-7, with D possibly being TRBD2 (7 bases). Trimming took off 6 bases at V and 5 bases at J, with 14 bases between the two ends. Germline V CDR1 and CDR2: WSHSY, SAAADI. The CDR3 has 13 residues. The DNA for the CDR3 is TGCGCCAGCAGCTCAGGGGAGGGCGACGAGCAGTACTTC. It codes for CASSSGEGDEQYF.

This clone came up many times. The chain is built from TRBV7-2 and TRBJ1-6, with D uncertain. The germline gives CDR1 SGHTA, CDR2 FQGNSA. The CDR3 extends over 13 amino acids. V lost 5 bases and J lost 8, with 10 bases in between. The CDR3 loop is CASSTIVDSPLHF. The CDR3 DNA reads TGTGCCAGCAGCACCATAGTGGATTCACCCCTCCACTTT.

There are many counts of this clone. The chain employs TRBV12-3 or TRBV12-4 and TRBJ1-2, with D possibly matching TRBD1 (5 bases). V was shortened by 3 bases and J by 0 bases, with 20 bases between the two germline ends. This CDR3 region has 18 residues. The CDR3 spells CASSFYSPQRGANYGYTF. The CDR3, as DNA: TGTGCCAGCAGTTTCTATTCTCCTCAAAGGGGCGCTAACTATGGCTACACCTTC.

In this sample, this clone turned up many times. Compared with germline, one end of the junction differs, possibly owing to a read error. The chain recombines TRBV18 with TRBJ2-5; a weak D match, TRBD2 (5 bases). This CDR3 is built from 21 residues. The germline V gene has CDR1 KGHSH and CDR2 LQKENI. As DNA, the CDR3 is TGTGCCAGCTCACCAAAGAGGCGGGCGCCAAGTTCCACGTCAATAGAAGAGATCCAGTACTTC. Protein sequence: CASSPKRRAPSSTSIEEIQYF.

Many counts were recorded for this clone. V usage is TRBV30 and J usage is TRBJ2-3; tentative D call: TRBD2 (5 bases). The CDR3 runs to 14 residues. V gave up 0 bases and J gave up 2 bases, with 9 bases separating them. Germline lookup yields CDR1 GTSNPN and CDR2 SVGIG (reference sequence). The CDR3 sequence is CAWSVGSYTDTQYF. CDR3 DNA sequence: TGTGCCTGGAGTGTAGGGAGCTACACAGATACGCAGTATTTT.

The rearrangement joins TRBV20-1 to TRBJ1-2; D gene ambiguous. Germline loops: CDR1 DFQATT, CDR2 SNEGSKA (reference sequence). The length of the CDR3 is 13 residues. Trimming pared 6 bases from V and 4 bases from J, leaving 15 bases between. The CDR3 DNA reads TGCAGTGCCCCCTCAGGTTTTGTCTATGGCTACACCTTC. Translated: CSAPSGFVYGYTF.

V is TRBV6-5 and J is TRBJ2-1; 8 bases are a match to TRBD2. This CDR3 contains 17 residues. Germline V gene lookup returns CDR1 MNHEY and CDR2 SVGAGI. Trimming took 7 bases from V and 6 from J; bases not matched to a gene: 17. The CDR3 nucleotides are TGTGCCAGCATCCAGGGACGGGCGGGAGGCCGTTTCAATGAGCAGTTCTTC. This sequence encodes CASIQGRAGGRFNEQFF.

This clone was counted many times. The genes are TRBV28 and TRBJ2-1; the D gene is possibly TRBD2 (5 bases). The CDR3 runs 14 residues. In germline, CDR1 is MDHEN, CDR2 SYDVKM. V was trimmed by 6 bases and J by 1 base, leaving 10 bases between them. CDR3 residues: CASRLAPSYNEQFF. The CDR3 DNA is TGTGCCAGCAGGCTAGCCCCGTCCTACAATGAGCAGTTCTTC.

This clone has a count of ten or more. The chain carries TRBV5-6 and TRBJ2-3, with D possibly matching TRBD2 (6 bases). Germline V CDR1 and CDR2: SGHDT, YYEEEE. The CDR3 length is 15 residues. The V end was cut by 4 bases, the J end by 4 bases, with 16 bases between. The CDR3 sequence: CASSLRWTGADTQYF. Here the CDR3 DNA reads TGTGCCAGCAGCCTGCGGTGGACGGGGGCAGATACGCAGTATTTT.

This clone was counted many times. The V call is TRBV2, the J call TRBJ2-1, with 13 bases matching TRBD2. The germline V gene has CDR1 SNHLY and CDR2 FYNNEI. The CDR3 is 15 residues long. Trimming cost V 7 bases and J 3 bases; bases outside gene matches: 3. The chain's CDR3 is CASIRTSGSYNEQFF. DNA of the CDR3: TGTGCCAGCATCCGGACTAGCGGGAGCTACAATGAGCAGTTCTTC.

The gene calls are TRBV6-2 or TRBV6-3 and TRBJ2-3; TRBD1 matches 7 bases. CDR3 size: 14 residues. The trim removed 4 bases at V and 2 bases at J, leaving 3 bases unmatched. Per germline, CDR1 MNHEY and CDR2 SVGEGT. The CDR3 sequence is CASSSGTDTDTQYF. CDR3 in DNA: TGTGCCAGCAGTTCCGGGACAGACACAGATACGCAGTATTTT.

This clone was counted only a few times. The genes are TRBV5-1 and TRBJ2-7, with 10 bases aligning to TRBD1. CDR3 length: 18 residues. CDR1 and CDR2 from the germline V gene are SGHRS and YFSETQ. V shed 0 bases and J 3 bases; nucleotides not matched to a gene: 12. CDR3 protein: CASSLAGTGDAGVYEQYF. In nucleotides, the CDR3 is TGCGCCAGCAGCTTGGCAGGGACAGGGGATGCGGGGGTCTACGAGCAGTACTTC.

This clone appeared many times. This sequence joins TRBV5-8 and TRBJ1-2; 9 bases map to TRBD1. Germline assignment: CDR1 SGHTS and CDR2 YDEGEE. The J segment lost 7 bases and the V segment lost 3 bases, leaving 1 base of the junction unmatched. The CDR3 contains 12 residues. The DNA of the CDR3 is TGTGCCAGCAGCTGGGACAGGGCTGGCTACACCTTC. It codes for CASSWDRAGYTF. Drawing the rest from reference TRBV5-8 and TRBJ1-2, the complete variable domain is EAGVTQSPTHLIKTRGQQATLRCSPISGHTSVYWYQQALGLGLQFLLWYDEGEERNRGNFPPRFSGRQFPNYSSELNVNALELEDSALYLCASSWDRAGYTFGSGTRLTVV.

The chain uses TRBV12-3 or TRBV12-4 and TRBJ2-7; TRBD2 might be the D (6 bases). The CDR3 runs to 12 residues. The ends were cut back, 6 bases at V and 6 bases at J, with 12 bases in the middle. The DNA for the CDR3 is TGTGCCAGCAGCCCCTGGGGGGTCGAGCAGTACTTC. It specifies CASSPWGVEQYF.